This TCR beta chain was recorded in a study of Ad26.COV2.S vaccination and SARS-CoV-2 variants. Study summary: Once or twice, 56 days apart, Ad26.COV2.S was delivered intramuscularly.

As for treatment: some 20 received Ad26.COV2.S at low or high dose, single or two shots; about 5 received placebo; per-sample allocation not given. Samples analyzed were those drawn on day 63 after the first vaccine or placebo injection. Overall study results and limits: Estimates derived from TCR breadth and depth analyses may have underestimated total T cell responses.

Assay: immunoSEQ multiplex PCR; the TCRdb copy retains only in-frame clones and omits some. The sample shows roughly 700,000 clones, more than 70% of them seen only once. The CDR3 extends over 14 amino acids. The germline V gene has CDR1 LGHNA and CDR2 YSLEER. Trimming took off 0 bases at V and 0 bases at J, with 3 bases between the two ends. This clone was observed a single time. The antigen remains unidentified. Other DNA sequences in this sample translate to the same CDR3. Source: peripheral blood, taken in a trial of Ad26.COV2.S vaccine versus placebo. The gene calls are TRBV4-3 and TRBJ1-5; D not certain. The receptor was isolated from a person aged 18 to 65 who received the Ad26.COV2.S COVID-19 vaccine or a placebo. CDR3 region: CASSQDYSNQPQHF. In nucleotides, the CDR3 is TGCGCCAGCAGCCAAGATTATAGCAATCAGCCCCAGCATTTT.